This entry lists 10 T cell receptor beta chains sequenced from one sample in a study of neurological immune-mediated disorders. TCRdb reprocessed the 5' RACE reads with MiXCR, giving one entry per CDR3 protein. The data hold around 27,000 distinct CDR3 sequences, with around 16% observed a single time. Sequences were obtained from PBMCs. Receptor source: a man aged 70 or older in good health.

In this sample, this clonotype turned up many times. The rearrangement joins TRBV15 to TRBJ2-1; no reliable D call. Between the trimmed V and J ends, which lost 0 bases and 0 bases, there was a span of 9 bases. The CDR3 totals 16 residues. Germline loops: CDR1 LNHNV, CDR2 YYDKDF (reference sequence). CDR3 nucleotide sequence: TGTGCCACCAGCAGAGAGTCCCCTGGCTCCTACAATGAGCAGTTCTTC. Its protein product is CATSRESPGSYNEQFF.

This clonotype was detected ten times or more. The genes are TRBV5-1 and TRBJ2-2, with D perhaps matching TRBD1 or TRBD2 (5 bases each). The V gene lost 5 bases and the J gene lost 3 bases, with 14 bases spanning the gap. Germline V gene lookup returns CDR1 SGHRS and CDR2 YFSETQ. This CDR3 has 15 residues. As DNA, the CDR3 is TGCGCCAGCAGTCCCTCCGGGACGTACACCGGGGAGCTGTTTTTT. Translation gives CASSPSGTYTGELFF. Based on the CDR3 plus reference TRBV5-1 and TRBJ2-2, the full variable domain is KAGVTQTPRYLIKTRGQQVTLSCSPISGHRSVSWYQQTPGQGLQFLFEYFSETQRNKGNFPGRFSGRQFSNSRSEMNVSTLELGDSALYLCASSPSGTYTGELFFGEGSRLTVL.

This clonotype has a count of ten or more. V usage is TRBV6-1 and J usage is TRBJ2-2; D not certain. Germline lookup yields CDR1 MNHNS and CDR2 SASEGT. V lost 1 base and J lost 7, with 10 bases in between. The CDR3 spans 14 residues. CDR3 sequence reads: CASSEVSGLGELFF. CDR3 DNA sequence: TGTGCCAGCAGTGAAGTCTCCGGGCTCGGGGAGCTGTTTTTT.

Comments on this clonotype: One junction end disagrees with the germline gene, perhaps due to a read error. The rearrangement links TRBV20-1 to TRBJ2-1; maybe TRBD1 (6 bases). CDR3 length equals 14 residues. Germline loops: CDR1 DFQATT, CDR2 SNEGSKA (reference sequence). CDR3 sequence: CSARGTEISYEQYF. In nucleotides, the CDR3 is TGCAGTGCTAGAGGGACAGAGATCTCCTACGAGCAATACTTC.

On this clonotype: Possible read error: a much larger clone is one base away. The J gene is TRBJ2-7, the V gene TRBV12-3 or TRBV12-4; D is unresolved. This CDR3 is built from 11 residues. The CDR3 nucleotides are TGTGACAGCAGCTACCTCTACGAGCAGTACTTC. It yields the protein CDSSYLYEQYF.

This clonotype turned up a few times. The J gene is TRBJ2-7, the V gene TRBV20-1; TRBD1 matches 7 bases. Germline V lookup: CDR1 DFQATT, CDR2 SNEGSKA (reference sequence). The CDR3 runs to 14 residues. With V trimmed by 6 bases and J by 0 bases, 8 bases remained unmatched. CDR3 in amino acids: CSAGTAKNSYEQYF. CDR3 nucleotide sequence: TGCAGTGCGGGGACAGCCAAGAACTCCTACGAGCAGTACTTC.

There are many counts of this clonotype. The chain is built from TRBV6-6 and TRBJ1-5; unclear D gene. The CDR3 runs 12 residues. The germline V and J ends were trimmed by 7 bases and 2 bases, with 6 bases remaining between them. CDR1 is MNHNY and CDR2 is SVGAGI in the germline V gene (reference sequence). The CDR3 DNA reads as TGTGCCAGCAAGGGAGGCAATCAGCCCCAGCATTTT. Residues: CASKGGNQPQHF.

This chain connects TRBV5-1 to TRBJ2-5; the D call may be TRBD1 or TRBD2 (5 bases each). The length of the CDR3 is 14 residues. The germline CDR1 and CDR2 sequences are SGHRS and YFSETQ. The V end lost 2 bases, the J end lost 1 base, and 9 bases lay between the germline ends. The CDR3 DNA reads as TGCGCCAGCAGCTTCAGGGACCCCCAAGAGACCCAGTACTTC. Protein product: CASSFRDPQETQYF.

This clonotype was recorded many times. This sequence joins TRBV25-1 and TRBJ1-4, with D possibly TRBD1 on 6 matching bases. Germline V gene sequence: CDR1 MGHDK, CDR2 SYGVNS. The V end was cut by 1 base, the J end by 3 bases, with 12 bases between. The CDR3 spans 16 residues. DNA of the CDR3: TGTGCCAGCAGTGAATGGACGACAGGTCCTAATGAAAAACTGTTTTTT. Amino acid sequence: CASSEWTTGPNEKLFF.

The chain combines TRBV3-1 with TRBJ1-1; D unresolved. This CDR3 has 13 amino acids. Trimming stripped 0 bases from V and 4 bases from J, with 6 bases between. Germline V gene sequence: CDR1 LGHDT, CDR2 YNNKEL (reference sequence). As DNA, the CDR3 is TGTGCCAGCAGCCAAGATTTAGCCACTGAAGCTTTCTTT. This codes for CASSQDLATEAFF. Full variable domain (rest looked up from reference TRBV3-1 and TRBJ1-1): DTAVSQTPKYLVTQMGNDKSIKCEQNLGHDTMYWYKQDSKKFLKIMFSYNNKELIINETVPNRFSPKSPDKAHLNLHINSLELGDSAVYFCASSQDLATEAFFGQGTRLTVV.